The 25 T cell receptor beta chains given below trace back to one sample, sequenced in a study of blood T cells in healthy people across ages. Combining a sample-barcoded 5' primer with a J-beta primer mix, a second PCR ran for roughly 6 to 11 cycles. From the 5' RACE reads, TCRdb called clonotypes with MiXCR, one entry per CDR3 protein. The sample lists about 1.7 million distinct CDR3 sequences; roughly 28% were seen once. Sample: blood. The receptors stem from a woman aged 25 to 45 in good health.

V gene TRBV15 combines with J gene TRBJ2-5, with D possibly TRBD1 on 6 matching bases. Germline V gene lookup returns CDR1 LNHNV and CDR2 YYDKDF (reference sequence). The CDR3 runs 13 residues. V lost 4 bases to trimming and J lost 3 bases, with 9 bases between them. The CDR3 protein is CATSTRTEETQYF. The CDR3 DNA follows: TGTGCCACCAGCACGCGGACAGAAGAGACCCAGTACTTC.

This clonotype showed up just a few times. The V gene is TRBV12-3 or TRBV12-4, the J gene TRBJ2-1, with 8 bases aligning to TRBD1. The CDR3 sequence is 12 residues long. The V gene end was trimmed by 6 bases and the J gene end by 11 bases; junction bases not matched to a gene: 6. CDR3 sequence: CASRHRGNKQFF. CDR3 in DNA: TGTGCCAGCAGACACAGGGGGAATAAGCAGTTCTTC.

CDR3 loop: CASSLGMGPTTEAFF. CDR3 sequence (DNA): TGTGCCAGCAGCTTAGGCATGGGGCCGACCACTGAAGCTTTCTTT. This sequence joins TRBV7-2 and TRBJ1-1, with D possibly matching TRBD1 (5 bases). V was cut by 1 base and J by 4 bases, with 13 bases left in between. Germline CDR1 reads SGHTA; CDR2 reads FQGNSA. The CDR3 has 15 residues.

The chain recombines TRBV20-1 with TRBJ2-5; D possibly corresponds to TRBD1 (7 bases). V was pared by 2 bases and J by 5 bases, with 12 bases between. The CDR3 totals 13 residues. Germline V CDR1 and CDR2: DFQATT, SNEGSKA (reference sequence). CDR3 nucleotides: TGCAGTGCTAGATGGCCAGGGGGGGAGACCCAGTACTTC. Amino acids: CSARWPGGETQYF.

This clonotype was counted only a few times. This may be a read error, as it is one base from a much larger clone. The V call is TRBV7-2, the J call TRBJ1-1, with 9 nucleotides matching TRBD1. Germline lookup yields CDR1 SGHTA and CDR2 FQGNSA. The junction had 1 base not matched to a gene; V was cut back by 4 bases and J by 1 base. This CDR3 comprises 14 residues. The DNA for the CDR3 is TGTGCCAGCAGCTCACAGGGGGCGAACACTGAAGCTTTCTTT. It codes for CASSSQGANTEAFF.

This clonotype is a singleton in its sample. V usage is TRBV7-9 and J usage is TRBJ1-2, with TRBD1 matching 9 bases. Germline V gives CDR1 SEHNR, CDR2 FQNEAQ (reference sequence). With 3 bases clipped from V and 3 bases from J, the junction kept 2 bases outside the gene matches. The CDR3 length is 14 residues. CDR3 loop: CASSFGQGHYGYTF. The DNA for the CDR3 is TGTGCCAGCAGCTTCGGACAGGGGCACTATGGCTACACCTTC.

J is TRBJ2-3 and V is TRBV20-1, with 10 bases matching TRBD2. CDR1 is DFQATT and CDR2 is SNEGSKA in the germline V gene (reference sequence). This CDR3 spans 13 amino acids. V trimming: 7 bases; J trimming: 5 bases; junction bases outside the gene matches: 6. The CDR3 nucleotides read TGCAGTGTTAGCGGGGGGTCGATAGATACGCAGTATTTT. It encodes CSVSGGSIDTQYF.

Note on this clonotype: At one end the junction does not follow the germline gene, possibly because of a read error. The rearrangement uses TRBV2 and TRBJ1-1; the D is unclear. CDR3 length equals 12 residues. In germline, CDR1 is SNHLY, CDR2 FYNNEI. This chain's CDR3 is CAGSEARGRAFF. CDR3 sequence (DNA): TGTGCCGGCAGTGAAGCGCGTGGGAGGGCTTTCTTT.

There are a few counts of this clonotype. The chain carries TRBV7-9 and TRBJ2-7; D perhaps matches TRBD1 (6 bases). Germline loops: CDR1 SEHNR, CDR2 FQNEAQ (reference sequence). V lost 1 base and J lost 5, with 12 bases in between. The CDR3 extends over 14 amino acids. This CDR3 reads CASSLDREWDEQYF. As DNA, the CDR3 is TGTGCCAGCAGCTTAGACAGGGAATGGGACGAGCAGTACTTC.

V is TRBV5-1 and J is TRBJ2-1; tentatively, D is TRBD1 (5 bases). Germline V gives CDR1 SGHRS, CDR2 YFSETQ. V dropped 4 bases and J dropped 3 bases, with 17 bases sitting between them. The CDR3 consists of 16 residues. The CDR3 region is CASSLVGQGGYNEQFF. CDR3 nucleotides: TGCGCCAGCAGCCTGGTAGGGCAGGGTGGCTACAATGAGCAGTTCTTC.

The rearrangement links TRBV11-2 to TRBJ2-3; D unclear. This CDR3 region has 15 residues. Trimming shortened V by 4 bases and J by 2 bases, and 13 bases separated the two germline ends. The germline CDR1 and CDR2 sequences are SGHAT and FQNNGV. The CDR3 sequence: CASSYSAAYTDTQYF. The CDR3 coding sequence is TGTGCCAGCAGCTATTCGGCTGCCTACACAGATACGCAGTATTTT.

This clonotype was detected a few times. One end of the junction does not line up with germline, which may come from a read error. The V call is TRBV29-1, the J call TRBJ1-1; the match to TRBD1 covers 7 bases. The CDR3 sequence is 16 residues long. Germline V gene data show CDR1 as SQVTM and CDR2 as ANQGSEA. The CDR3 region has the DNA TGCAGCGTTGATGGGGTGACAGGGTTGGCGAACGCTGAAGCTTTCTTT. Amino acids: CSVDGVTGLANAEAFF.

This chain's CDR3 is CASSRDRNQETQYF. The CDR3 region has the DNA TGTGCCAGCAGTCGTGACAGGAACCAAGAGACCCAGTACTTC. This chain joins TRBV12-3 or TRBV12-4 and TRBJ2-5; perhaps TRBD1 as D (6 bases). V was clipped by 5 bases and J by 0 bases, with 10 bases between them. The CDR3 length is 14 residues.

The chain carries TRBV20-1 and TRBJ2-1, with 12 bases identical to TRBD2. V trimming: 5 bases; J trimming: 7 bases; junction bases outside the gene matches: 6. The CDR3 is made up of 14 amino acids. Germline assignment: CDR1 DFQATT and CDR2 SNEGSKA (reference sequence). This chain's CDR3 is CSALRLAGANEQFF. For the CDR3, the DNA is TGCAGTGCTCTGAGACTAGCGGGAGCTAATGAGCAGTTCTTC.

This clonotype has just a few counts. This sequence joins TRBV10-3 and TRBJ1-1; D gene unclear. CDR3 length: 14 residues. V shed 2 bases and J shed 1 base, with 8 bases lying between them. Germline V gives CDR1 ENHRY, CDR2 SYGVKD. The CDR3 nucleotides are TGTGCCATCAGTGAGAGCACCAGGAACACTGAAGCTTTCTTT. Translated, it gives CAISESTRNTEAFF.

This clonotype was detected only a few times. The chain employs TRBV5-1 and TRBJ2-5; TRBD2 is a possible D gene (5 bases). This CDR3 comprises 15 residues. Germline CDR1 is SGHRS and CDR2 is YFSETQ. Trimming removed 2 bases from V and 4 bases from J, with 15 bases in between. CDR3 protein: CASSFRTPPAETQYF. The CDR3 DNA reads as TGCGCCAGCAGCTTTAGGACTCCACCCGCAGAGACCCAGTACTTC.

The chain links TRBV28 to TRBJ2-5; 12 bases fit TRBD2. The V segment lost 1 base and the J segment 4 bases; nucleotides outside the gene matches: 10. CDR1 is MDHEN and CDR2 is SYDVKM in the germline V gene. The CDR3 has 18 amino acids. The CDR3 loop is CASSLSSGGAGGTETQYF. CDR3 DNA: TGTGCCAGCAGTTTATCTAGCGGGGGGGCCGGGGGCACAGAGACCCAGTACTTC.

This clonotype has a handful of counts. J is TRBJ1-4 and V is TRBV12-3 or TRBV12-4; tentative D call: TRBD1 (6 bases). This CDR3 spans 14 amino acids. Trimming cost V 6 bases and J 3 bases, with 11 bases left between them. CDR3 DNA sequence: TGTGCCAGCAGCTACAGGGCCCCTAATGAAAAACTGTTTTTT. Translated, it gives CASSYRAPNEKLFF.

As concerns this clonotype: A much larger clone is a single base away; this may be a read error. CDR3 amino acids: CASSDKRDTQETQYF. Written as DNA, the CDR3 is TGTGCCAGCAGCGACAAACGGGACACACAAGAGACCCAGTACTTC. The J gene is TRBJ2-5, the V gene TRBV7-9, with a possible D match to TRBD1 (6 bases). CDR1 and CDR2 (germline): SEHNR, FQNEAQ (reference sequence). The length of the CDR3 is 15 residues. The ends were cut back, 5 bases at V and 2 bases at J, with 15 bases in the middle.

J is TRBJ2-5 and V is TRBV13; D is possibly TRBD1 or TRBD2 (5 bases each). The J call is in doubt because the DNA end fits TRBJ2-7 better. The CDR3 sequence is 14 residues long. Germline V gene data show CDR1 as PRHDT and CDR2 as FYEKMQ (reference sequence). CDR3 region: CASSFSGTSNEQYF. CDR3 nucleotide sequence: TGTGCCAGCAGCTTCTCCGGGACGAGCAACGAGCAGTACTTC.

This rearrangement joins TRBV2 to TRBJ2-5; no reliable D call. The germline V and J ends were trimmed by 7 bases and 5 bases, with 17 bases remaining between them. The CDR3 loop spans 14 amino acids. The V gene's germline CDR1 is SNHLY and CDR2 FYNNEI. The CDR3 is CASTPPQSYETQYF. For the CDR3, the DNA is TGTGCCAGCACACCCCCTCAGTCGTATGAGACCCAGTACTTC.

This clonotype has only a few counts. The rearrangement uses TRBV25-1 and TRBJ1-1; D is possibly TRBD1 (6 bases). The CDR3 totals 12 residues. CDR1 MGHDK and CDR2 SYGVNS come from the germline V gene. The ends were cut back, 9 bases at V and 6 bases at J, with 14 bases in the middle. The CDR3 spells CASGLGGPEAFF. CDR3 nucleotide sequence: TGTGCCAGTGGGTTAGGGGGGCCTGAAGCTTTCTTT.

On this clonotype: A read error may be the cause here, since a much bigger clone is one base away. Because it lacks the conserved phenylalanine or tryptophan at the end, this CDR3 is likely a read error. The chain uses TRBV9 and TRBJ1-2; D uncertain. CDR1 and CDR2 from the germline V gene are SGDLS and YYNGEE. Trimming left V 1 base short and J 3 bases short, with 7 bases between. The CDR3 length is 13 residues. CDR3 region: CASSVHEDYGYTL. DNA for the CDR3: TGTGCCAGCAGCGTACACGAGGACTATGGCTACACCTTA.

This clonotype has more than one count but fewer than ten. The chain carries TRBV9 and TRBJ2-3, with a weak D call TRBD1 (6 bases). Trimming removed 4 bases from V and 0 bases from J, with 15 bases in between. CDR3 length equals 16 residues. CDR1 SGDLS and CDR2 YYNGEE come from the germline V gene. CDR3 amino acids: CASSFPRDTSTDTQYF. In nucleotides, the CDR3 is TGTGCCAGCAGCTTTCCCCGGGACACTAGCACAGATACGCAGTATTTT. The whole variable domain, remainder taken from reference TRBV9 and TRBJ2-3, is DSGVTQTPKHLITATGQRVTLRCSPRSGDLSVYWYQQSLDQGLQFLIQYYNGEERAKGNILERFSAQQFPDLHSELNLSSLELGDSALYFCASSFPRDTSTDTQYFGPGTRLTVL.

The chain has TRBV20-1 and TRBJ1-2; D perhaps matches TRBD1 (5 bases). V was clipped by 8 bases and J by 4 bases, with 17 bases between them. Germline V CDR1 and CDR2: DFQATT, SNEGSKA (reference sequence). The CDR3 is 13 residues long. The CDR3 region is CSLGRGNAYGYTF. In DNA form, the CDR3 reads TGCAGTTTGGGGCGGGGTAACGCCTATGGCTACACCTTC.